A selection of T cell receptor beta chains follows, all from one sample in a study of T cells in localized non-small cell lung cancer. Method: immunoSEQ multiplex PCR; TCRdb's copy keeps in-frame clones and lacks some. The sample yields some 10,000 clones, approximately 44% seen once. Sequencing was performed on lymph node tissue, taken before any cancer treatment. These receptor sequences come from a woman between 40 and 69 years old with stage I lung adenocarcinoma. Each CDR3 is given with its conserved first and last residue. A D gene is named only where the DNA matches it firmly. Size values are once, few and many counts, or a class for expanded clones, and some rows have none.

-,TRBJ1-6,TRBV19,TRBD1,TGTGCCAGTAGGGACAGGTTAGATTCACCCCTCCACTTT,CASRDRLDSPLHF
few,TRBJ1-1,TRBV6-8,-,TGTGCCAGCAGTTACGGCCCAGCGGGGGAGGAGGCTGAAGCTTTCTTT,CASSYGPAGEEAEAFF
-,TRBJ2-3,TRBV19,-,TGTGCCAGTATGGAGGGCGGGTCCCTCGGAGATACGCAGTATTTT,CASMEGGSLGDTQYF
-,TRBJ2-1,TRBV6-8,TRBD1,TGTGCCAGCAGTTACTCGGACAGGAATGAGCAGTTCTTC,CASSYSDRNEQFF
few,TRBJ1-1,TRBV19,TRBD1,TGTGCCAGTATTGGACAGGGGGGGAACACTGAAGCTTTCTTT,CASIGQGGNTEAFF
-,TRBJ1-2,TRBV19,-,TGTGCCAGTAGTTACCCAGGGGCGAACTATGGCTACACCTTC,CASSYPGANYGYTF
-,TRBJ2-5,TRBV12-5,TRBD2,TGTGCTAGTGGTCCGGGACTAGCGGGGTCGGAGACCCAGTACTTC,CASGPGLAGSETQYF
-,TRBJ1-4,TRBV4-1,-,TGCGCCAGCAGCCAAGATGAGACTTTTCATGAAAAACTGTTTTTT,CASSQDETFHEKLFF
-,TRBJ1-1,TRBV18,TRBD1,TGTGCCAGCTCCCAAGGCCGACAGGGGGCGGAAACTGAAGCTTTCTTT,CASSQGRQGAETEAFF
-,TRBJ1-2,TRBV6-9,-,TGTGCCAGCAGGCAGGTTAACTATGGCTACACCTTC,CASRQVNYGYTF
-,TRBJ1-5,TRBV19,-,TGTGCCAGTAGTATGAGTTACGGAAATCAGCCCCAGCATTTT,CASSMSYGNQPQHF
medium-sized,TRBJ1-2,TRBV23-1,-,TGCGCCAGCAGCCAAGGAACACAAAACTATGGCTACACCTTC,CASSQGTQNYGYTF
few,TRBJ1-5,TRBV6-8,-,TGTGCCAGCAGGCCAGGCAGGGCAAGCAATCAGCCCCAGCATTTT,CASRPGRASNQPQHF
once,TRBJ1-3,TRBV7-5,-,TGTGCCAGCAGCCTGGGACAGAGCTCTGGAAACACCATATATTTT,CASSLGQSSGNTIYF
-,TRBJ1-4,TRBV19,-,TGTGCCAGTAGGACCAATCCCGGGGCAACTAATGAAAAACTGTTTTTT,CASRTNPGATNEKLFF
-,TRBJ1-1,TRBV19,-,TGTGCCAGTAGTATCTATGTGAACACTGAAGCTTTCTTT,CASSIYVNTEAFF
few,TRBJ2-3,TRBV6-7,TRBD2,TGTGCCAGCAAACGACTAGCGGGGCTTAGCACAGATACGCAGTATTTT,CASKRLAGLSTDTQYF
medium-sized,TRBJ1-2,TRBV4-1,-,TGCGCCAGCAGCCAAGCTCAGGGACCCTATGGCTACACCTTC,CASSQAQGPYGYTF
few,TRBJ1-1,TRBV2,-,TGTGCCAGCAGCGGACAAGAGGACACTGAAGCTTTCTTT,CASSGQEDTEAFF
once,TRBJ1-4,TRBV19,TRBD1,TGTGCCACCAGACAGGGGGGTAATGAAAAACTGTTTTTT,CATRQGGNEKLFF
-,TRBJ2-3,TRBV7-7,TRBD2,TGTGCCAGCAGCTTGGAGCTAGCGGGGGGGCGAGATACGCAGTATTTT,CASSLELAGGRDTQYF
-,TRBJ2-2,TRBV19,TRBD2,TGTGCCAGTAACCCTAGACTAGCGGGTAGCACCGGGGAGCTGTTTTTT,CASNPRLAGSTGELFF
-,TRBJ2-2,TRBV9,-,TGTGCCAGCAGCCAAGACGCGGGCACCGGGGAGCTGTTTTTT,CASSQDAGTGELFF
-,TRBJ1-1,TRBV9,-,TGTGCCAGCAGTGAAGATGGGGGTTTGAACACTGAAGCTTTCTTT,CASSEDGGLNTEAFF
-,TRBJ2-3,TRBV9,-,TGTGCCAGCAGCCTCCGGACCACAGATACGCAGTATTTT,CASSLRTTDTQYF
-,TRBJ1-5,TRBV30,-,TGTGCCTGGAGTGTACGTGGGCGGGATCAGCCCCAGCATTTT,CAWSVRGRDQPQHF
-,TRBJ1-1,TRBV30,-,TGTGCCTGGAGTGTACGAAGGGGTTGGACGAACACTGAAGCTTTCTTT,CAWSVRRGWTNTEAFF
-,TRBJ1-1,TRBV5-1,-,TGCGCCAGCAGCTTGGGCCAGGTGAACACTGAAGCTTTCTTT,CASSLGQVNTEAFF
few,TRBJ1-2,TRBV10-3,-,TGTGCCATCAGTGAGTCGGACAGAAACTATGGCTACACCTTC,CAISESDRNYGYTF
-,TRBJ2-2,TRBV6-8,TRBD2,TGTGCCAGCAGTTACGAGAGCGGGGGGAACACCGGGGAGCTGTTTTTT,CASSYESGGNTGELFF
few,TRBJ1-4,TRBV1,-,TGCGCCAGCACCCTGAGGGGGGACGGAGGTAATGAAAAACTGTTTTTT,CASTLRGDGGNEKLFF
few,TRBJ1-1,TRBV6-8,TRBD1,TGTGCCAGTCTTCAAAAGGGGGCGAGTGAAGCTTTCTTT,CASLQKGASEAFF
once,TRBJ2-7,TRBV7-1,TRBD1,TGTGCCAGCAGCTTAACTGGAACAGGGGGCTTCTATGAGCAGTACTTC,CASSLTGTGGFYEQYF
-,TRBJ2-2,TRBV30,TRBD2,TGTGCCTGGAGCGCGGGGGGCCTTAGCGCCGGGGAGCTGTTTTTT,CAWSAGGLSAGELFF
-,TRBJ2-1,TRBV19,-,TGTGCCAGTAGCTCCGGGCGGGGCCCCCACAATGAGCAGTTCTTC,CASSSGRGPHNEQFF
many,TRBJ1-1,TRBV6-8,-,TGTGCCATCAGTGTGGCCAGTTCTCACACTGAAGCTTTCTTT,CAISVASSHTEAFF
-,TRBJ1-1,TRBV19,TRBD1,TGTGCCAGTAGTGACCCCCGACAGGGTAGGGTCAGACCTGAAGCTTTCTTT,CASSDPRQGRVRPEAFF
-,TRBJ2-7,TRBV9,-,TGTGCCAGCAGCCTGACGGATGGGAGATTTCCCTACGAGCAGTACTTC,CASSLTDGRFPYEQYF
medium-sized,TRBJ1-1,TRBV11-3,-,TGTGCCAACAGCTTGGGGCAGAATCGAGGGAACACTGAAGCTTTCTTT,CANSLGQNRGNTEAFF
-,TRBJ2-1,TRBV23-1,TRBD2,TGCGCCAGCAGCCAAGATAGGACTAGCGGATACAATGAGCAGTTCTTC,CASSQDRTSGYNEQFF
-,TRBJ1-3,TRBV9,-,TGTGCCAGCAGGGGTACCGGAAACACCATATATTTT,CASRGTGNTIYF
-,TRBJ1-3,TRBV11-3,-,TGTGCCAGCAGCTTGGACGGGGGTGCTGGAAACACCATATATTTT,CASSLDGGAGNTIYF
-,TRBJ1-4,TRBV6-8,-,TGTGCCAGCCGCACGCCCGACGCCAATGAAAAACTGTTTTTT,CASRTPDANEKLFF
few,TRBJ1-1,TRBV30,-,TGTGCCTGGAGTGTTGGACAGACAGATAGGGCTTTCTTT,CAWSVGQTDRAFF
once,TRBJ2-1,TRBV15,-,TGTGCCACCAGCAGAGATTCACAGAGTATTGAGCAGTTCTTC,CATSRDSQSIEQFF
-,TRBJ2-2,TRBV6-8,-,TGTGCCAGTACCATTGGGTTAGCTGGTGCCGGGGAGCTGTTTTTT,CASTIGLAGAGELFF
-,TRBJ1-4,TRBV19,-,TGTGCCAGTAAACAGCTCACGCAAGCAACTAATGAAAAACTGTTTTTT,CASKQLTQATNEKLFF